This passage covers 6 T cell receptor beta chains from one sample sequenced in a study of PD-1 blockade in mismatch repair-deficient tumors. The method was immunoSEQ multiplex PCR; TCRdb's version includes in-frame clones alone and lacks a portion of them. Here the sample spans around 40,000 clones, 80% to 85% being singletons. The sequencing here drew on PBMCs, taken approximately 9 months after starting pembrolizumab. The receptors stem from an adult with mismatch repair-deficient cancer.

The sample holds a few counts of this clone. J is TRBJ2-5 and V is TRBV19; 7 bases are a match to TRBD2. The V and J ends lost 6 bases and 4 bases, in that order; junction bases with no gene match: 11. The germline gives CDR1 LNHDA, CDR2 SQIVND (reference sequence). CDR3 length: 15 residues. CDR3 amino acids: CASRGGRAGSETQYF. CDR3 sequence (DNA): TGTGCCAGTAGGGGTGGGAGGGCCGGTTCAGAGACCCAGTACTTC.

The chain recombines TRBV28 with TRBJ2-2, with 9 nucleotides matching TRBD2. The CDR3 contains 14 residues. The germline CDR1 and CDR2 sequences are MDHEN and SYDVKM. J gave up 7 bases and V 7 bases, and 7 bases lay outside the gene matches. The CDR3 nucleotides read TGTGCCAGCACGACCCCTAGCGGGATCGGGGAGCTGTTTTTT. It is translated as CASTTPSGIGELFF.

The V gene is TRBV7-2, the J gene TRBJ2-1; possible D gene TRBD1, 5 bases. The ends were cut back, 5 bases at V and 7 bases at J, with 9 bases in the middle. The CDR3 has 12 amino acids. Germline V gene lookup returns CDR1 SGHTA and CDR2 FQGNSA. CDR3 protein: CASSTYRNEQFF. CDR3 coding DNA: TGTGCCAGCAGCACCTACAGGAATGAGCAGTTCTTC.

V and J are TRBV20-1 and TRBJ1-2; maybe TRBD1 (5 bases). The V end lost 6 bases, the J end lost 6 bases, and 11 bases lay between the germline ends. The CDR3 has 11 residues. Per the germline V gene, CDR1 is DFQATT and CDR2 is SNEGSKA (reference sequence). The CDR3 bases are TGCAGTGCCACTCGGGGGGATGGCTACACCTTC. Translated: CSATRGDGYTF.

A few counts support this clone. The V gene is TRBV5-1, the J gene TRBJ2-7; a weak D match, TRBD2 (6 bases). Trimming removed 3 bases from V and 2 bases from J, with 15 bases in between. Germline assignment: CDR1 SGHRS and CDR2 YFSETQ. This CDR3 is 15 amino acids long. CDR3 DNA sequence: TGCGCCAGCAGCTCGACGTCTAGCGTAGCCTACGAGCAGTACTTC. It translates to CASSSTSSVAYEQYF.

The genes are TRBV10-3 and TRBJ2-3; 12 nucleotides match TRBD2. Germline assignment: CDR1 ENHRY and CDR2 SYGVKD. J gave up 4 bases and V 3 bases, and 5 bases lay outside the gene matches. The CDR3 sequence is 16 residues long. Here the CDR3 DNA reads TGTGCCATCAGTGATATGACTAGCGGGAGAGCAGATACGCAGTATTTT. Its protein product is CAISDMTSGRADTQYF.